In this sample, the clone carrying this TCR beta chain turned up a few times. Its antigen is unknown. Using its own MiXCR run on the RT-PCR reads, TCRdb lists one record per CDR3 protein. The sample carries 450,000 to 500,000 distinct CDR3 sequences, approximately 11% recorded once. CDR3 length: 16 residues. Germline assignment: CDR1 SQVTM and CDR2 ANQGSEA. V dropped 5 bases and J dropped 3; count of bases not matched to a gene: 10. This specimen belongs to a study of response to subunit inactivated influenza vaccine. Study-wide findings and caveats: Only a handful of new T cells, the authors suggested, are recruited with each seasonal influenza vaccination.

The material sequenced was PBMCs from blood, taken 40 to 50 days after vaccination. This chain joins TRBV29-1 and TRBJ2-1; the match to TRBD2 covers 10 bases. The sequence was obtained from a middle-aged man who received an inactivated influenza vaccine. CDR3: CSVIVGASGSYNEQFF. In nucleotides, the CDR3 is TGCAGCGTTATCGTGGGCGCTAGCGGGAGCTACAATGAGCAGTTCTTC.